This is a list of T cell receptor beta chains from one sample in a study of lymphopenia after photon versus proton radiotherapy. Produced via immunoSEQ multiplex PCR; TCRdb's table is partial and in-frame only. The table lists about 26,000 clones, less than 90% of them singletons. Sequences were derived from peripheral blood, sampled from a patient treated with photon-based radiotherapy. These receptors came from a woman in her forties or fifties with pancreatic cancer. Both conserved end residues are part of each CDR3. The D gene is left open where the match is weak. Expanded clones are given a class, and other clones once, few, many or no size at all.

clone size	D gene	V gene	J gene	CDR3 DNA	CDR3 protein
NA	TRBD2	TRBV2	TRBJ2-7	TGTGCCAGCCAAATAGCGGGAGGTTTCTCCCAATTGTACGAGCAGTACTTC	CASQIAGGFSQLYEQYF
NA	TRBD1	TRBV5-5	TRBJ1-4	TGTGCCAGCAGCTTATCACAGGGGACGACTAATGAAAAACTGTTTTTT	CASSLSQGTTNEKLFF
NA	TRBD2	TRBV19	TRBJ2-7	TGTGCCAGTAGTTCCGGGACTATCTCCTACGAGCAGTACTTC	CASSSGTISYEQYF
NA	NA	TRBV7-9	TRBJ2-5	TGTGCCAGCAGCTCTACTGGCCTTGGCTTGTCGGAAGAGACCCAGTACTTC	CASSSTGLGLSEETQYF
NA	NA	TRBV2	TRBJ2-7	TGTGCCAGCAGTGTATTGGGTGCCGGGGACGAGCAGTACTTC	CASSVLGAGDEQYF
NA	NA	TRBV28	TRBJ1-3	TGTGCCAGCAGTTTAATCCCGAGCTCTGGAAACACCATATATTTT	CASSLIPSSGNTIYF
NA	NA	TRBV18	TRBJ2-5	TGTGCCAGCTCACGGGGGGCTCAAGAGACCCAGTACTTC	CASSRGAQETQYF
once	NA	TRBV30	TRBJ2-7	TGTGCGAGCCTCGACGGGAGCTCCTACGAGCAGTACTTC	CASLDGSSYEQYF
NA	NA	TRBV2	TRBJ1-2	TGTGCCAGCAGTGGGCAGGGGTTTAACTATGGCTACACCTTC	CASSGQGFNYGYTF
NA	NA	TRBV4-3	TRBJ1-1	TGCGCCAGCAGCCAAGTTGGACTGAACACTGAAGCTTTCTTT	CASSQVGLNTEAFF
once	NA	TRBV7-2	TRBJ1-1	TGTGCCAGCAGTACTCGACCCGGGTCAAACACTGAAGCTTTCTTT	CASSTRPGSNTEAFF
NA	NA	TRBV7-2	TRBJ2-2	TGTGCCAGCAGCGGGAGCTCGTCCGGGGAGCTGTTTTTT	CASSGSSSGELFF
NA	NA	TRBV11-2	TRBJ2-3	TGTGCCAGCAGCTTAGATCGGACCCGCACAGATACGCAGTATTTT	CASSLDRTRTDTQYF
NA	TRBD1	TRBV9	TRBJ2-2	TGTGCCAGCAACAAAGGGGAGACAGGGCGGACCGGGGAGCTGTTTTTT	CASNKGETGRTGELFF
few	NA	TRBV19	TRBJ1-1	TGTGCCAGTAGTACTCCCTGGGGGGACACTGAAGCTTTCTTT	CASSTPWGDTEAFF
NA	TRBD2	TRBV19	TRBJ2-7	TGTGCCAGTAGTGCTGCGGGGCTAGCGGGAGTTGCCTACGAGCAGTACTTC	CASSAAGLAGVAYEQYF
few	TRBD2	TRBV13	TRBJ2-1	TGTGCCAGCAGACCCACTAGCGGTTACAATGAGCAGTTCTTC	CASRPTSGYNEQFF
NA	TRBD1	TRBV7-9	TRBJ1-6	TGTGCCAGCAGCTCCGGGACAGGGTTTTATAATTCACCCCTCCACTTT	CASSSGTGFYNSPLHF
NA	NA	TRBV25-1	TRBJ1-5	TGTGCCAGCAGTGAACCGAATCAGCCCCAGCATTTT	CASSEPNQPQHF
NA	NA	TRBV6-1	TRBJ2-2	TGTGCCAGCAGTGAAGCGCTTGGCGGCAGGGAAGGCACCGGGGAGCTGTTTTTT	CASSEALGGREGTGELFF
few	NA	TRBV30	TRBJ1-1	TGTGCCTGGAGTCGGCAATCTGGGGGAGCTTTCTTT	CAWSRQSGGAFF
NA	TRBD1	TRBV15	TRBJ1-2	TGTGCTACCAGCGGTCCGGGACAGGGATTCCGTAACTATGGCTACACCTTC	CATSGPGQGFRNYGYTF
NA	TRBD1	TRBV7-2	TRBJ1-2	TGTGCCAGCAGCCTATTCGACAGGGGCGACTATGGCTACACCTTC	CASSLFDRGDYGYTF
once	NA	TRBV19	TRBJ1-5	TGTGCCAGTAGTATCCGGGGGCCACATCAGCCCCAGCATTTT	CASSIRGPHQPQHF
NA	TRBD1	TRBV28	TRBJ1-1	TGTGCCAGCAGTGACCCGACAGGGATAAACACTGAAGCTTTCTTT	CASSDPTGINTEAFF
NA	NA	TRBV4-1	TRBJ1-4	TGCGCCAGCAGCCAAGAACAATTAGCTAATGAAAAACTGTTTTTT	CASSQEQLANEKLFF
NA	NA	TRBV2	TRBJ2-1	TGTGCCAGCACCCGAGGAATAGCGGAGTACAATGAGCAGTTCTTC	CASTRGIAEYNEQFF
NA	NA	TRBV18	TRBJ2-5	TGTGCCAGCTCACCACTGGGGGGAGAGACCCAGTACTTC	CASSPLGGETQYF
NA	TRBD1	TRBV29-1	TRBJ1-5	TGCAGCGTAAGGACAGGGATAAATCAGCCCCAGCATTTT	CSVRTGINQPQHF
once	TRBD1	TRBV7-9	TRBJ1-5	TGTGCCAGCAGCCCAGGACAGGGAGTTCAGCCCCAGCATTTT	CASSPGQGVQPQHF
NA	TRBD2	TRBV28	TRBJ2-2	TGTGCCAGCAGCCCTGGACTAGCGGAACACCGGGGAGCTGTTTTT	CASSPGLAEHRGAVF
NA	TRBD2	TRBV7-9	TRBJ2-1	TGTGCCAGCAGCCATCCGGGACTACCCTCTGCTGAGCAGTTCTTC	CASSHPGLPSAEQFF
NA	NA	TRBV15	TRBJ2-2	TGTGCCACCCGGGACGGCACGAACACCGGGGAGCTGTTTTTT	CATRDGTNTGELFF
NA	TRBD1	TRBV27	TRBJ2-7	TGTGCCAGCAGCCGCCCGGGACAGGGAACCTACGAGCAGTACTTC	CASSRPGQGTYEQYF
NA	TRBD1	TRBV10-3	TRBJ1-2	TGTGCCATCAGACGCGGACAGGAGCCTAACTATGGCTACACCTTC	CAIRRGQEPNYGYTF
NA	NA	TRBV9	TRBJ2-1	TGTGCCAGCAGCGGCGACTACAATGAGCAGTTCTTC	CASSGDYNEQFF
NA	NA	TRBV18	TRBJ2-7	TGTGCCAGCTCACTTACCGGGACCTCCAGCTCCTACGAGCAGTACTTC	CASSLTGTSSSYEQYF
NA	NA	TRBV28	TRBJ2-1	TGTGCCAGCAGCCCCGAGCGGTACAATGAGCAGTTCTTC	CASSPERYNEQFF
once	TRBD2	TRBV27	TRBJ2-3	TGTGCCAGCAGGAAAAATCTAGCGGGCTACACAGATACGCAGTATTTT	CASRKNLAGYTDTQYF
NA	NA	TRBV10-3	TRBJ2-2	TGTGCCATCAGTGAGGTCCCAGAAACCGGGGAGCTGTTTTTT	CAISEVPETGELFF
NA	NA	TRBV29-1	TRBJ1-1	TGCAGCGTTTCTCCGGGCCCCGGAACTGAAGCTTTCTTT	CSVSPGPGTEAFF
NA	NA	TRBV5-1	TRBJ1-4	TGCGCCAGCAGCTCGGGTGGGGGGCGTGAAAAACTGTTTTTT	CASSSGGGREKLFF
NA	NA	TRBV18	TRBJ2-6	TGTGCCAGCTCACTGGACCTCTCTGGGGCCAACGTCCTGACTTTC	CASSLDLSGANVLTF
NA	TRBD2	TRBV27	TRBJ2-1	TGTGCCAGCAGTTTAGTAGCGGGGTCTAGCGGGATAAATGAGCAGTTCTTC	CASSLVAGSSGINEQFF
NA	TRBD2	TRBV7-2	TRBJ2-7	TGTGCCAGCAGCTTAGATCCGACTAGCGGATTTTCCTACGAGCAGTACTTC	CASSLDPTSGFSYEQYF